This T cell receptor (beta chain) is drawn from a study of cytomegalovirus exposure and HLA in healthy donors. Study details: A data release that came early held some 79 million unique TCRs from HLA-typed donors. Caucasian-associated ancestry cluster membership applied to under 85% of nearly 400 genotyped donors. Overall study results and limits: Per a later analysis, 16,951 TCR beta sequences showed association with HLA alleles at 0.05 false discovery rate. Immune exposure information available was restricted to CMV serostatus.

To note about this clone: Its antigen is as yet unknown.

Researchers ran the PCR with 60 Vbeta and 13 Jbeta primers. TCRdb's table, derived via immunoSEQ multiplex PCR, lists solely in-frame clones and lacks some. The sample contains 75,000 to 95,000 clones, over 65% of which appear only once. The sequencing input was PBMCs. This TCR was sampled from a man aged 45-60 years in good health and CMV-seronegative.

DNA of the CDR3: TGTGCCAGCAGCGTTCTAGCGTCCGGGGCCAACGTCCTGACTTTC. The encoded protein is CASSVLASGANVLTF. V usage is TRBV9 and J usage is TRBJ2-6, with a possible D match to TRBD2 (6 bases). V shed 2 bases and J shed 4 bases, with 10 bases lying between them. Germline lookup yields CDR1 SGDLS and CDR2 YYNGEE. The CDR3 has 15 residues.